This T cell receptor (beta chain) was identified during a study of control samples from healthy donors and cancer patients. The CDR3 extends over 15 amino acids. Germline values: CDR1 MGHDK, CDR2 SYGVNS. J was trimmed by 5 bases and V by 4 bases; bases with no gene match: 7. The method was immunoSEQ multiplex PCR; TCRdb's version includes in-frame clones alone and lacks a portion of them. The repertoire holds some 160,000 clones, with 75% to 90% as singletons. This clonotype was obtained from a man aged 25-45 years in good health. The V and J genes are TRBV25-1 and TRBJ2-5, with 10 bases aligning to TRBD1. Sequenced material: blood. The CDR3 is CASSATDRGYETQYF. CDR3 bases: TGTGCCAGCAGTGCAACGGACAGGGGGTATGAGACCCAGTACTTC.